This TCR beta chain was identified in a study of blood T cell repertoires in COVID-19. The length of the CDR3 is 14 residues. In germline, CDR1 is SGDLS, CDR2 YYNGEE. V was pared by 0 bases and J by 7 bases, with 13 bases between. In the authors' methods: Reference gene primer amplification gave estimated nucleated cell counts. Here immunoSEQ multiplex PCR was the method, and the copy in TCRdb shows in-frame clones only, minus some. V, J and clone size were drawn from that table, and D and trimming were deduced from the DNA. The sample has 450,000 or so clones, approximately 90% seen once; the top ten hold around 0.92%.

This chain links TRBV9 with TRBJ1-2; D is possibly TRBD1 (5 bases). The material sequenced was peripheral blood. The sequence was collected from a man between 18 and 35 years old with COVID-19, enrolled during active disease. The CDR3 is CASSVGSRGGGYTF. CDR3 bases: TGTGCCAGCAGCGTAGGGTCTAGGGGCGGTGGCTACACCTTC.